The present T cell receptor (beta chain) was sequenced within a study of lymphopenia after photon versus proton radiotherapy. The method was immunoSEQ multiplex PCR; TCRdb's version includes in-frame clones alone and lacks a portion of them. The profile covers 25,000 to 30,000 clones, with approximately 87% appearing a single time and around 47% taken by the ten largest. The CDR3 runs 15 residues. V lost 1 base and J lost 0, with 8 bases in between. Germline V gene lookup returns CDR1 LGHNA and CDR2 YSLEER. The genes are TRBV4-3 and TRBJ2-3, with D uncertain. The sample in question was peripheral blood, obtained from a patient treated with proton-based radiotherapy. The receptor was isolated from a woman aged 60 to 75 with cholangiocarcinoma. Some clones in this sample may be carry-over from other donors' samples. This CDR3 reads CASSQVADSTDTQYF. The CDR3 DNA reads TGCGCCAGCAGCCAAGTTGCCGATAGCACAGATACGCAGTATTTT.